These T cell receptor beta chains were read from a single sample in a study of T-cell memory formation after mild COVID-19. TCRdb called the 5' RACE reads again in MiXCR, with one record for every CDR3 protein. This sample has approximately 210,000 distinct CDR3 sequences, with 15% to 20% found just once. Sequencing was performed on PBMCs or a T cell subset sorted from them (not recorded which). The receptors shown here come from an adult woman who had mild COVID-19 (a few samples of this study predate the infection). Cell type and time point are not known. Both conserved end residues are part of each CDR3. The order of the fields is V gene, clone size, CDR3 length, D gene, J gene, CDR3 protein, CDR3 DNA. D genes are given only for firm matches. Clone sizes are given selectively: once, few, many, or a class where the clone is expanded.

>TRBV19|NA|13|TRBD1|TRBJ1-6
CASSTGGNSPLHF
TGTGCCAGTAGTACAGGGGGTAATTCACCCCTCCACTTT
>TRBV7-2|few|16|NA|TRBJ1-2
CASSIGLSTARYGYTF
TGTGCCAGCAGCATCGGGCTCTCCACGGCCCGTTATGGCTACACCTTC
>TRBV2|few|13|TRBD2|TRBJ2-7
CARGIAGGYEQYF
TGTGCCAGAGGGATAGCGGGAGGCTACGAGCAGTACTTC
>TRBV12-3/TRBV12-4|few|12|NA|TRBJ1-1
CASSFSRGEAFF
TGTGCCAGCAGTTTTTCCAGGGGTGAAGCTTTCTTT
>TRBV14|few|14|NA|TRBJ1-2
CASSHGREVGGYTF
TGTGCCAGCAGCCATGGCAGGGAAGTTGGTGGCTACACCTTC
>TRBV6-6|NA|14|NA|TRBJ1-1
CASIPSGGNTEAFF
TGTGCCAGCATCCCGTCGGGGGGAAACACTGAAGCTTTCTTT
>TRBV7-9|few|14|NA|TRBJ1-6
CASNERGGDSPLHF
TGTGCCAGCAACGAGCGGGGCGGGGATTCACCCCTCCACTTT
>TRBV19|many|11|NA|TRBJ2-7
CASSASYEQYF
TGTGCCAGTAGTGCCTCCTACGAGCAGTACTTC
>TRBV6-6|few|15|TRBD1|TRBJ1-5
CASSYDRGSNQPQHF
TGTGCCAGCAGTTACGACAGGGGTAGCAATCAGCCCCAGCATTTT
>TRBV20-1|NA|15|NA|TRBJ2-5
CSARPPGRVKETQYF
TGCAGTGCTAGACCTCCGGGACGGGTGAAAGAGACCCAGTACTTC
>TRBV7-2|NA|14|TRBD1|TRBJ1-2
CASSTQQGANGYTF
TGTGCCAGCAGCACACAACAGGGGGCCAATGGCTACACCTTC
>TRBV2|NA|15|TRBD2|TRBJ2-3
CASSKAGPSTGTQYF
TGTGCCAGCAGTAAAGCGGGGCCTTCCACGGGTACGCAGTATTTT
>TRBV25-1|few|13|NA|TRBJ2-1
CASSEYEDNEQFF
TGTGCCAGCAGTGAATATGAAGACAATGAGCAGTTCTTC
>TRBV2|NA|14|TRBD1|TRBJ2-2
CASRGDRYTGELFF
TGTGCCAGCAGGGGGGACAGATACACCGGGGAGCTGTTTTTT
>TRBV11-1|NA|14|NA|TRBJ2-3
CASKTGFSTDTQYF
TGTGCCAGTAAAACAGGATTCAGCACAGATACGCAGTATTTT
>TRBV12-3/TRBV12-4|many|14|NA|TRBJ2-2
CASSLRASAGELFF
TGTGCCAGCAGTTTACGTGCTAGCGCCGGGGAGCTGTTTTTT
>TRBV27|NA|14|NA|TRBJ2-5
CASSPTRGQETQYF
TGTGCCAGCAGTCCCACTCGGGGACAAGAGACCCAGTACTTC
>TRBV7-3|many|18|NA|TRBJ2-3
CASSLYPLGTGNTDTQYF
TGTGCCAGCAGCTTATACCCCCTTGGGACGGGCAACACAGATACGCAGTATTTT
>TRBV4-1|NA|16|NA|TRBJ2-3
CASSYRDSGSPDTQYF
TGCGCCAGCAGCTACCGGGACTCTGGGTCCCCAGATACGCAGTATTTT
>TRBV4-1|few|15|TRBD2|TRBJ2-7
CASSLLAGVSYEQYF
TGCGCCAGCAGCCTACTAGCGGGGGTCTCCTACGAGCAGTACTTC
>TRBV6-1|NA|17|TRBD2|TRBJ2-1
CASSDARLAGYYNEQFF
TGTGCCAGCAGTGACGCGAGACTAGCGGGATATTACAATGAGCAGTTCTTC
>TRBV5-1|NA|16|NA|TRBJ2-3
CASSLGRGGATDTQYF
TGCGCCAGCAGCTTGGGTAGGGGGGGCGCGACAGATACGCAGTATTTT
>TRBV15|NA|12|NA|TRBJ2-5
CATSPGEKTQYF
TGTGCCACCAGCCCGGGTGAGAAGACCCAGTACTTC
>TRBV3-1|NA|17|NA|TRBJ2-7
CASSQDIGQLPWNEQYF
TGTGCCAGCAGCCAAGATATAGGACAGCTGCCTTGGAACGAGCAGTACTTC
>TRBV6-5|few|16|NA|TRBJ2-1
CASSFQGRGRAHEQFF
TGTGCCAGCAGTTTCCAGGGGAGGGGCCGCGCTCATGAGCAGTTCTTC
>TRBV18|few|15|TRBD2|TRBJ2-7
CASSLTGTRTYEQYF
TGTGCCAGCTCACTCACAGGGACTAGGACCTACGAGCAGTACTTC
>TRBV4-3|NA|13|TRBD2|TRBJ2-3
CASSQRLAGTQYF
TGCGCCAGCAGCCAACGACTAGCGGGAACGCAGTATTTT
>TRBV6-1|NA|13|NA|TRBJ2-7
CASRPGHTYEQYF
TGTGCCAGCAGGCCGGGACATACCTACGAGCAGTACTTC
>TRBV5-8|few|11|NA|TRBJ2-4
CASSWTNIQYF
TGTGCCAGCAGCTGGACTAACATTCAGTACTTC
>TRBV5-1|few|14|TRBD1|TRBJ2-2
CASTRDRNTGELFF
TGCGCCAGCACCCGGGACAGAAACACCGGGGAGCTGTTTTTT
>TRBV20-1|few|13|NA|TRBJ2-1
CSAPRDSHNEQFF
TGCAGTGCCCCTCGGGACTCTCACAATGAGCAGTTCTTC
>TRBV20-1|few|14|NA|TRBJ2-1
CSASTPKGYNEQFF
TGCAGTGCTAGTACCCCCAAGGGGTACAATGAGCAGTTCTTC
>TRBV12-3/TRBV12-4|few|14|TRBD1|TRBJ1-6
CASSLATGGSPLHF
TGTGCCAGCAGTTTAGCGACAGGGGGTTCACCCCTCCACTTT
>TRBV15|many|14|TRBD1|TRBJ2-1
CATSRQGDYNEQFF
TGTGCCACCTCCAGACAGGGGGACTACAATGAGCAGTTCTTC
>TRBV15|NA|15|NA|TRBJ2-3
CATSSQGPGADTQYF
TGTGCCACCAGCAGCCAGGGGCCGGGGGCAGATACGCAGTATTTT
>TRBV9|few|13|NA|TRBJ2-1
CASSTRTGYEQFF
TGTGCCAGCAGCACGCGAACGGGGTATGAGCAGTTCTTC
>TRBV3-1|few|12|NA|TRBJ2-7
CASSQVYYEQYF
TGTGCCAGCAGCCAAGTCTACTACGAGCAGTACTTC
>TRBV7-9|few|16|TRBD2|TRBJ2-3
CASSLAGTSGTDTQYF
TGTGCCAGCAGCTTAGCAGGGACTAGCGGCACAGATACGCAGTATTTT
>TRBV5-1|few|16|TRBD2|TRBJ2-5
CASSLGSSGGEETQYF
TGCGCCAGCAGCTTGGGCTCTAGCGGGGGGGAAGAGACCCAGTACTTC
>TRBV9|NA|13|NA|TRBJ1-5
CASSVQGNQPQHF
TGTGCCAGCAGCGTACAAGGCAATCAGCCCCAGCATTTT
>TRBV6-1|NA|15|NA|TRBJ2-1
CASLSSGRSYNEQFF
TGTGCCAGCTTATCGAGCGGCCGCTCCTACAATGAGCAGTTCTTC
>TRBV12-3/TRBV12-4|few|13|TRBD1|TRBJ1-1
CAVRDRRNTEAFF
TGTGCCGTTAGGGACAGGAGGAACACTGAAGCTTTCTTT
>TRBV21-1|NA|15|NA|TRBJ2-7
CASSPKGGGASEQYF
TGTGCCAGCAGCCCCAAAGGCGGGGGGGCCTCCGAGCAGTACTTC
>TRBV12-3/TRBV12-4|many|14|NA|TRBJ1-5
CASSPDLGVQPQHF
TGTGCCAGCAGTCCCGATTTAGGGGTTCAGCCCCAGCATTTT
>TRBV5-1|NA|16|TRBD2|TRBJ2-7
CASSLGRSGGNYEQYF
TGCGCCAGCAGCTTGGGGCGGAGCGGGGGGAACTACGAGCAGTACTTC
>TRBV2|NA|16|NA|TRBJ1-6
CASSLSMGRGDSPLHF
TGTGCCAGCAGCCTATCTATGGGGAGGGGCGACTCACCCCTCCACTTT
>TRBV6-5|NA|18|TRBD1|TRBJ2-2
CASRPDFLGQGGSGELFF
TGTGCCAGCAGGCCAGACTTTTTGGGACAGGGGGGTTCCGGGGAGCTGTTTTTT